This T cell receptor (beta chain) came from a study of human T cells and chemical hapten exposure. Time point noted: pre-sensitization, week 0. This sample's treatment: therapeutic diphenylcyclopropenone sensitization with weekly scalp DPC. TCRdb re-called the RACE reads with MiXCR, one entry per CDR3 protein. Of 95,000 to 150,000 distinct CDR3 sequences listed, approximately 13% are singletons. V lost 8 bases to trimming and J lost 6 bases; unmatched junction nucleotides: 5. The CDR3 sequence is 12 residues long. A remark on this clonotype: Its antigen is unknown.

The study's findings and limits: Because all patients had alopecia, their immune responses might differ from healthy ones.

This chain links TRBV12-3 or TRBV12-4 with TRBJ2-5; TRBD1 matches 8 bases. The material sequenced was whole blood, taken in connection with sensitization to the hapten diphenylcyclopropenone (DPC). The sequence derives from a woman between 18 and 30 years old with alopecia areata. Some clones in this sample may be carry-over from other donors' samples. DNA of the CDR3: TGTGCCAGCGGACAGGGCGGCCAGACCCAGTACTTC. Translating gives CASGQGGQTQYF.